The rows below give T cell receptor beta chains drawn from one sample of a study of T cell responses to AZD1222 COVID-19 vaccine. Clones were read by immunoSEQ multiplex PCR, and TCRdb kept only the in-frame ones, dropping some. In the table there are over 130,000 clones, approximately 92% of which are singletons. The material was peripheral blood, obtained on day 0 of AZD1222 vaccination. These receptor sequences come from an adult in good health. The CDR3 runs from the conserved cysteine through the conserved F or W. Each record gives: CDR3 length, V gene, J gene, CDR3 protein.

length: 15
V: TRBV3-1/TRBV3-2
J: TRBJ1-6
CDR3: CASSQERMDNSPLHF

length: 15
V: TRBV28
J: TRBJ2-2
CDR3: CASSFQGGFTGELFF

length: 15
V: TRBV19
J: TRBJ2-7
CDR3: CASSDGQGYSYEQYF

length: 15
V: TRBV6-6
J: TRBJ1-2
CDR3: CASSYSKTANYGYTF

length: 14
V: TRBV6-6
J: TRBJ1-6
CDR3: CASREDSSNSPLHF

length: 15
V: TRBV6-5
J: TRBJ1-1
CDR3: CASSYSEEMNTEAFF

length: 13
V: TRBV10-2
J: TRBJ2-1
CDR3: CASSPARRREQFF

length: 14
V: TRBV19
J: TRBJ2-1
CDR3: CASTSGLTYNEQFF

length: 12
V: TRBV28
J: TRBJ2-1
CDR3: CASSPLENEQFF

length: 14
V: TRBV6-5
J: TRBJ2-1
CDR3: CASRYRVPYNEQFF

length: 17
V: TRBV19
J: TRBJ2-3
CDR3: CASSERAGAFSTDTQYF

length: 15
V: TRBV4-2
J: TRBJ2-1
CDR3: CASSQDPGSGNEQFF

length: 15
V: TRBV6-5
J: TRBJ2-7
CDR3: CASRPRLAGSYEQYF

length: 14
V: TRBV27
J: TRBJ1-6
CDR3: CASSLVGPNKGLHF

length: 12
V: TRBV27
J: TRBJ2-7
CDR3: CASGNGLGEQYF

length: 14
V: TRBV27
J: TRBJ2-5
CDR3: CASSPAGEEETQYF

length: 12
V: TRBV12-3/TRBV12-4
J: TRBJ1-2
CDR3: CASKQGPYGYTF

length: 16
V: TRBV6-6
J: TRBJ2-1
CDR3: CASSYSRATAYNEQFF

length: 16
V: TRBV2
J: TRBJ1-1
CDR3: CASSEDGGHSITEAFF

length: 14
V: TRBV19
J: TRBJ1-3
CDR3: CASSSRASGNTIYF

length: 13
V: TRBV7-8
J: TRBJ2-2
CDR3: CASSPRVSGELFF

length: 14
V: TRBV11-2
J: TRBJ1-3
CDR3: CASSFTTEGNTIYF

length: 16
V: TRBV27
J: TRBJ2-2
CDR3: CASSFWYLLGAGELFF

length: 14
V: TRBV2
J: TRBJ2-3
CDR3: CASSGLAATDTQYF

length: 13
V: TRBV7-2
J: TRBJ1-2
CDR3: CASSLMARYGYTF

length: 13
V: TRBV4-1
J: TRBJ2-5
CDR3: CASSRRTEETQYF

length: 15
V: TRBV19
J: TRBJ1-1
CDR3: CASSTLGTRNTEAFF

length: 12
V: TRBV2
J: TRBJ2-2
CDR3: CASRTNTGELFF

length: 15
V: TRBV2
J: TRBJ1-2
CDR3: CASRPDRTTNYGYTF

length: 13
V: TRBV10-1
J: TRBJ2-2
CDR3: CASSEAGAGELFF

length: 15
V: TRBV24-1
J: TRBJ2-2
CDR3: CATSGNRGDTGELFF

length: 15
V: TRBV19
J: TRBJ2-7
CDR3: CASRGWTSGIQEQYF

length: 16
V: TRBV24-1
J: TRBJ2-3
CDR3: CATSDFKGGGTDTQYF

length: 14
V: TRBV5-1
J: TRBJ1-1
CDR3: CASSSAGQGTEAFF

length: 14
V: TRBV6-5
J: TRBJ1-6
CDR3: CASSRTGFLPPLHF

length: 15
V: TRBV3-1/TRBV3-2
J: TRBJ2-1
CDR3: CASSQVGTSGNEQFF

length: 12
V: TRBV7-9
J: TRBJ2-1
CDR3: CASSNLKNEQFF

length: 14
V: TRBV3-1/TRBV3-2
J: TRBJ1-1
CDR3: CASSQDPMGSRAFF

length: 14
V: TRBV7-2
J: TRBJ1-1
CDR3: CASSPGSGNTEAFF

length: 15
V: TRBV7-7
J: TRBJ1-3
CDR3: CASSLYRGPGNTIYF

length: 16
V: TRBV25-1
J: TRBJ2-7
CDR3: CASSESGGKGTYEQYF

length: 16
V: TRBV7-8
J: TRBJ2-3
CDR3: CASSLREAGSTDTQYF

length: 15
V: TRBV5-4
J: TRBJ1-3
CDR3: CASSPGGSSGNTIYF

length: 8
V: TRBV20-1
J: TRBJ2-1
CDR3: CSVSEQFF

length: 12
V: TRBV6-5
J: TRBJ2-7
CDR3: CASSQRGGEQYF

length: 15
V: TRBV28
J: TRBJ2-3
CDR3: CASRDTGAGTDTQYF

length: 14
V: TRBV7-2
J: TRBJ1-2
CDR3: CASRPPNVINGYTF

length: 15
V: TRBV15
J: TRBJ2-3
CDR3: CATSREGRGTDTQYF

length: 13
V: TRBV29-1
J: TRBJ2-1
CDR3: CSVVGLDYNEQFF

length: 15
V: TRBV28
J: TRBJ1-1
CDR3: CASNEAVLIGTEAFF

length: 16
V: TRBV28
J: TRBJ1-2
CDR3: CASSPRSSRQGRGYTF

length: 15
V: TRBV7-2
J: TRBJ1-4
CDR3: CASSTFEDAGEKLFF

length: 19
V: TRBV6-1
J: TRBJ1-3
CDR3: CASSGGWDSPWSSGNTIYF

length: 15
V: TRBV7-9
J: TRBJ1-6
CDR3: CASSPYDRESSPLHF

length: 17
V: TRBV4-1
J: TRBJ1-5
CDR3: CASSQTGFYGPNQPQHF

length: 12
V: TRBV28
J: TRBJ1-3
CDR3: CASSTNPHTIYF

length: 16
V: TRBV4-1
J: TRBJ2-7
CDR3: CASSQEPTQSSYEQYF

length: 15
V: TRBV2
J: TRBJ2-7
CDR3: CASSASGTGGDEQYF

length: 18
V: TRBV28
J: TRBJ2-7
CDR3: CASSCDELRDRPLYEQYF

length: 13
V: TRBV7-8
J: TRBJ2-7
CDR3: CASSRDPSYEQYF